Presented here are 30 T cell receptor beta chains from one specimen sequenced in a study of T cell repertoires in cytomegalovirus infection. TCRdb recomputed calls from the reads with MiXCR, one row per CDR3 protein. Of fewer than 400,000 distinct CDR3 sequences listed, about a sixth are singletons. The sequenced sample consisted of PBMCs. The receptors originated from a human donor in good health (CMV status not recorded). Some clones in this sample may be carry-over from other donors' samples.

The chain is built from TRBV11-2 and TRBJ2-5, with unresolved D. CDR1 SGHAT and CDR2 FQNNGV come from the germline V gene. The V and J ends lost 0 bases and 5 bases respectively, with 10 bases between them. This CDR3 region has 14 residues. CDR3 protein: CASSLEAEDETQYF. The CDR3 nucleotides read TGTGCCAGCAGCTTAGAGGCAGAGGACGAGACCCAGTACTTC.

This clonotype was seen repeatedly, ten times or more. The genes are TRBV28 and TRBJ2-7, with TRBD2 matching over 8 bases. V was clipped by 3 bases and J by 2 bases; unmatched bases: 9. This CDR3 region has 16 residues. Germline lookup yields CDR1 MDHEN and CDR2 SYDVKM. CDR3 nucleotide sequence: TGTGCCAGCAGTTTCTCCCTAGCGGGCCTGACCTACGAGCAGTACTTC. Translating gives CASSFSLAGLTYEQYF.

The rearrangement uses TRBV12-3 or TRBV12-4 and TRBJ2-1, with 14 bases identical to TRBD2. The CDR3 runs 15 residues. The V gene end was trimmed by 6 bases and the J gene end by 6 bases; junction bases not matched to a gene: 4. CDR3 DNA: TGTGCCAGCAGGATGACTAGCGGGGGGGCCAATGAGCAGTTCTTC. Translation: CASRMTSGGANEQFF.

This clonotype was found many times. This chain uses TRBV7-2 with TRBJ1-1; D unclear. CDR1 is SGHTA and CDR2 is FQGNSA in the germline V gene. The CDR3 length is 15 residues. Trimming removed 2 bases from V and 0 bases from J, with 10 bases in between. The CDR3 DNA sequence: TGTGCCAGCAGCTTACAGTTGGGCATGAACACTGAAGCTTTCTTT. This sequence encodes CASSLQLGMNTEAFF.

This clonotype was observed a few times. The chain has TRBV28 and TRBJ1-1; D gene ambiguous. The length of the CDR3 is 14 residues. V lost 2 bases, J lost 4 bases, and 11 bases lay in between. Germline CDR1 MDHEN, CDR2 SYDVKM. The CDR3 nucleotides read TGTGCCAGCAGTTTAAGTGGCAGGCCCACTGAAGCTTTCTTT. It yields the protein CASSLSGRPTEAFF.

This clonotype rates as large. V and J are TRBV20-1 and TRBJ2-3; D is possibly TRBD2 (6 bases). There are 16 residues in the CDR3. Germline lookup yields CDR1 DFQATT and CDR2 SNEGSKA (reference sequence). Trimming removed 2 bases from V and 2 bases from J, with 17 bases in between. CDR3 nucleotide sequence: TGCAGTGCTAGAACGGTGTGGGGGGAGCTCACAGATACGCAGTATTTT. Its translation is CSARTVWGELTDTQYF.

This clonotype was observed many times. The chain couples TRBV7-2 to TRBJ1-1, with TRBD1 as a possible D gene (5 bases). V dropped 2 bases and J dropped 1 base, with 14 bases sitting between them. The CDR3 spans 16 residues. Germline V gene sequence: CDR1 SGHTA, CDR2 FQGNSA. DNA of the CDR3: TGTGCCAGCAGCTTAAGGATTCGGGGGGGGAACACTGAAGCTTTCTTT. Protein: CASSLRIRGGNTEAFF.

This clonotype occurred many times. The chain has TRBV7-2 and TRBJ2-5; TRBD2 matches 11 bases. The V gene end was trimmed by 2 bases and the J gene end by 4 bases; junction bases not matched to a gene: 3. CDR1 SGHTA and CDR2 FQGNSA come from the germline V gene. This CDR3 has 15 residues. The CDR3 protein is CASSLMLAGGETQYF. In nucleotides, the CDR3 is TGTGCCAGCAGCTTAATGCTAGCGGGAGGAGAGACCCAGTACTTC.

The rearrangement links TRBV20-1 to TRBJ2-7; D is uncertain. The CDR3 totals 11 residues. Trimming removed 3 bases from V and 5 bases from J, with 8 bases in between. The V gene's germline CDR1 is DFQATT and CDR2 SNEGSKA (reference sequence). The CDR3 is CSASAQDEQYF. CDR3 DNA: TGCAGTGCTAGCGCGCAAGACGAGCAGTACTTC.

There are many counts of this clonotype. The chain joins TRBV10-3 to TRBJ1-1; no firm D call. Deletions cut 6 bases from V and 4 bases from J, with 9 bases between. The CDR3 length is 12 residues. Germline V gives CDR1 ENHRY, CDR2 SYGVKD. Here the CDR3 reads CAISSMATEAFF. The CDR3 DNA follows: TGTGCCATCAGCTCTATGGCCACTGAAGCTTTCTTT.

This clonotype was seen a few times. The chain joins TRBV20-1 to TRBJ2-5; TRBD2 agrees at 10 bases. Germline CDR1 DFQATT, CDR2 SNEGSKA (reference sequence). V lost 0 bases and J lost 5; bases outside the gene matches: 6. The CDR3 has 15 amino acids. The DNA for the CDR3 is TGCAGTGCTAGAGAAGTCACTAGCGGGAAGGAGACCCAGTACTTC. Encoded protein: CSAREVTSGKETQYF.

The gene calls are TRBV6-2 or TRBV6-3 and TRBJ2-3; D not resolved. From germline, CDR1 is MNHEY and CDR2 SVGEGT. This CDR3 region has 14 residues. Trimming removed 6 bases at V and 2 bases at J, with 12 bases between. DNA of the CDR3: TGTGCCAGCAGCTGGATTAGCCCCACAGATACGCAGTATTTT. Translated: CASSWISPTDTQYF.

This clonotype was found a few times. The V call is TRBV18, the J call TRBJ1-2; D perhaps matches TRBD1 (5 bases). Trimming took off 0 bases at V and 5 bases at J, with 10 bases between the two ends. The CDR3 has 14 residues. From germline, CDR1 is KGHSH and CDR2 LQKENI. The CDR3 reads CASSPPGLVYGYTF. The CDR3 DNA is TGTGCCAGCTCACCACCGGGGCTTGTTTATGGCTACACCTTC.

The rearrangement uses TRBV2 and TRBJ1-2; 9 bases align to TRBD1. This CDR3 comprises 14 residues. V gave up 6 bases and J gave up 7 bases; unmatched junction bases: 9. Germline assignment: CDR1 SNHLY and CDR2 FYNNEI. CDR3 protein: CASREDRGVVGYTF. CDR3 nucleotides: TGTGCCAGCAGAGAGGACAGGGGAGTAGTTGGCTACACCTTC.

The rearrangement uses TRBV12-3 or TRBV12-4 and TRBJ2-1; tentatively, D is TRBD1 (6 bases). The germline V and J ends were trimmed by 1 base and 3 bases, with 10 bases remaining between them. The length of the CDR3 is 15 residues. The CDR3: CASSLGGHNYNEQFF. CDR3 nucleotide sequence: TGTGCCAGCAGTTTAGGGGGGCACAACTACAATGAGCAGTTCTTC.

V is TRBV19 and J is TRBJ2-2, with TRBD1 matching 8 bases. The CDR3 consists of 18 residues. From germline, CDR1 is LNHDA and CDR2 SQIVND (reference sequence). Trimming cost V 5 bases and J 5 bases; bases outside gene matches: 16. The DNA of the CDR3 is TGTGCCAGTAGTCCCCCTTCCATTCGGACAGGGAGAACCGGGGAGCTGTTTTTT. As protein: CASSPPSIRTGRTGELFF.

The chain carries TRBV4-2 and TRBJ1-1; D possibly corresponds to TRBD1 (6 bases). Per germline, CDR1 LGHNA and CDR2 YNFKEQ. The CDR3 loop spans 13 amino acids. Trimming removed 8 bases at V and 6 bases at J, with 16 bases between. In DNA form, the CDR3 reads TGTGCCAGCGAAACAACAGGGTCCGCTGAAGCTTTCTTT. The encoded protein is CASETTGSAEAFF.

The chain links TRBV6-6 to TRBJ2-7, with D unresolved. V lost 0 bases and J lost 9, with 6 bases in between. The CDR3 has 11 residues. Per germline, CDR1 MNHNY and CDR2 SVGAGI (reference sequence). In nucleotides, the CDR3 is TGTGCCAGCAGTTACTCGCAGTGGCAGTACTTC. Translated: CASSYSQWQYF.

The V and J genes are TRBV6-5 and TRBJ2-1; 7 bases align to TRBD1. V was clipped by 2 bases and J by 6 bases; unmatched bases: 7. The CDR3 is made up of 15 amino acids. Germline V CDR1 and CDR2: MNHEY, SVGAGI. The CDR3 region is CASSYNPWTGNEQFF. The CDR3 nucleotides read TGTGCCAGCAGTTACAACCCCTGGACAGGCAATGAGCAGTTCTTC.

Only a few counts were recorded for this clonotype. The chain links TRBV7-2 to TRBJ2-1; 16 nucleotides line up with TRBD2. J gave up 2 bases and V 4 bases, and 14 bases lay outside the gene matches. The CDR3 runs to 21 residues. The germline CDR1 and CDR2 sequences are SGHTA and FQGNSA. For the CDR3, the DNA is TGTGCCAGCAGCTCCCCCACCTCGGGACTAGCGGGGGGGGGGACCTACAATGAGCAGTTCTTC. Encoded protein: CASSSPTSGLAGGGTYNEQFF.

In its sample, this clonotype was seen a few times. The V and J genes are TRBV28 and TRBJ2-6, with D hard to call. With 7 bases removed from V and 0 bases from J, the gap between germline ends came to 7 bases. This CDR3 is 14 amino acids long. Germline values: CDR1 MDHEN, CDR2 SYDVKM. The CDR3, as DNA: TGTGCCAGCACCCAGAGCTCTGGGGCCAACGTCCTGACTTTC. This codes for CASTQSSGANVLTF.

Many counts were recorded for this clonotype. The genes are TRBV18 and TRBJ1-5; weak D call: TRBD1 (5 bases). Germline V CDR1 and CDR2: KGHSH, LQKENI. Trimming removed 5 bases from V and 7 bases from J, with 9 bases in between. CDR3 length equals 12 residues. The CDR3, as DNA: TGTGCCAGCTCAGACAGCGGGCAGCCCCAGCATTTT. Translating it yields CASSDSGQPQHF.

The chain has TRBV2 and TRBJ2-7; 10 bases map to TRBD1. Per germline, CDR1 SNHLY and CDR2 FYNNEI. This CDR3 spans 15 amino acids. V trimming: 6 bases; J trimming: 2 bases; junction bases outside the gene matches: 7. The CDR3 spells CASSLLGQGAYEQYF. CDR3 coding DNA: TGTGCCAGCAGCTTGCTTGGACAGGGGGCCTACGAGCAGTACTTC.

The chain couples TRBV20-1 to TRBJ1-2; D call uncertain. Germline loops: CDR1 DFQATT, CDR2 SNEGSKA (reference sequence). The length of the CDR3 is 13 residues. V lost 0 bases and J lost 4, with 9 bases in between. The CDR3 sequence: CSARDLRSYGYTF. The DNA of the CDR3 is TGCAGTGCTAGAGATTTGCGTTCCTATGGCTACACCTTC.

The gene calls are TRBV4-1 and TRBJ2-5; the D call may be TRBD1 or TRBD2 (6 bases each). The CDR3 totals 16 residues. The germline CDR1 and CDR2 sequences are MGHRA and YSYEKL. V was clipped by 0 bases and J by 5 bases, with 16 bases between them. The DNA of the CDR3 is TGCGCCAGCAGCCAAGATCAAGGGGGAGGAAAGGAGACCCAGTACTTC. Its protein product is CASSQDQGGGKETQYF.

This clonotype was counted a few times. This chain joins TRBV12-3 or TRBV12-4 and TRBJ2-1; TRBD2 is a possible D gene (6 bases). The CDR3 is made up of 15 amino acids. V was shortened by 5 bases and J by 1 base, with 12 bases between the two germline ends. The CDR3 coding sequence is TGTGCCAGCAGTGGGGACTGGATTTCCTACAATGAGCAGTTCTTC. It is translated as CASSGDWISYNEQFF.

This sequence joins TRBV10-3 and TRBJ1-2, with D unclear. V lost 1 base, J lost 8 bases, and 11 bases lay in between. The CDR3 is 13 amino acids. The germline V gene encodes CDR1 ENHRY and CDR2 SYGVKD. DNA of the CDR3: TGTGCCATCAGTGAGTTTGCTGATGGGGGCTACACCTTC. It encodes CAISEFADGGYTF.

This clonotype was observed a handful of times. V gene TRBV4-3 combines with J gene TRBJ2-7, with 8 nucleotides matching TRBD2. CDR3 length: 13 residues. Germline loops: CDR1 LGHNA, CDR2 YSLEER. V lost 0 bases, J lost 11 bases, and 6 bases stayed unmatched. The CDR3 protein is CASSQDLWREEYF. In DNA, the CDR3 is TGCGCCAGCAGCCAAGATCTCTGGCGGGAGGAGTACTTC.

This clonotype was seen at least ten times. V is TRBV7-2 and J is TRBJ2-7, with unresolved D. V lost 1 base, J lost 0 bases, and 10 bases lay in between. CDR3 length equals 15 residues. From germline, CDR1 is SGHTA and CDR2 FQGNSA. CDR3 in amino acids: CASSLDVRSSYEQYF. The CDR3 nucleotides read TGTGCCAGCAGCTTAGACGTTAGGAGCTCCTACGAGCAGTACTTC. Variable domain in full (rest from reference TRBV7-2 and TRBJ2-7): GAGVSQSPSNKVTEKGKDVELRCDPISGHTALYWYRQSLGQGLEFLIYFQGNSAPDKSGLPSDRFSAERTGGSVSTLTIQRTQQEDSAVYLCASSLDVRSSYEQYFGPGTRLTVT.

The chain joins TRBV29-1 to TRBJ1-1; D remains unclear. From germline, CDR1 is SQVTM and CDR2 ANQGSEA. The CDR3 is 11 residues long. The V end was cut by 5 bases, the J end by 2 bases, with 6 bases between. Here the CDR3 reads CSVWANTEAFF. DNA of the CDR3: TGCAGCGTTTGGGCCAACACTGAAGCTTTCTTT.